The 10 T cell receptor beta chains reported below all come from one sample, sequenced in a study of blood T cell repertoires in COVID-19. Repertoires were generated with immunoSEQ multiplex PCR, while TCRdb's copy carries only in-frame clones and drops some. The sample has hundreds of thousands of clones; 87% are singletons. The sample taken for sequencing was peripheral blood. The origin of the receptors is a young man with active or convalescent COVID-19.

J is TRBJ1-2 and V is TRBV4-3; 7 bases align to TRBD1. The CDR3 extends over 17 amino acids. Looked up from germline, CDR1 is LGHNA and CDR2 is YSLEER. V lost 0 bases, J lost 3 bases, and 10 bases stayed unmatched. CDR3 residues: CASSQDLVGQIDYGYTF. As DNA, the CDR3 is TGCGCCAGCAGCCAAGATTTAGTGGGACAGATAGACTATGGCTACACCTTC.

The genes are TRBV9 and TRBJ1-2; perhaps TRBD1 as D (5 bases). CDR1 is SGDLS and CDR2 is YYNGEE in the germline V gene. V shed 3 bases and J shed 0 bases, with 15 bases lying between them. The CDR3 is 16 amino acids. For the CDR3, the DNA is TGTGCCAGCAGCGCTCCTAGGGGTGGGACTAACTATGGCTACACCTTC. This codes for CASSAPRGGTNYGYTF.

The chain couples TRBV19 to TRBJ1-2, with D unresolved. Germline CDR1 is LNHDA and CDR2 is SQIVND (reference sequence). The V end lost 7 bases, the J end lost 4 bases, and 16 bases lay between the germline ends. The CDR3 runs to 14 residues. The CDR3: CASIPLGGVYGYTF. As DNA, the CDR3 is TGTGCCAGTATACCCCTTGGCGGGGTCTATGGCTACACCTTC.

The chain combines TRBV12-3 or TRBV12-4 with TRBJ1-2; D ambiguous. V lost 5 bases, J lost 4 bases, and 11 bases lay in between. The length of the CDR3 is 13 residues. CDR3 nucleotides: TGTGCCAGCAGTCTACTCTTGTCCTATGGCTACACCTTC. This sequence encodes CASSLLLSYGYTF.

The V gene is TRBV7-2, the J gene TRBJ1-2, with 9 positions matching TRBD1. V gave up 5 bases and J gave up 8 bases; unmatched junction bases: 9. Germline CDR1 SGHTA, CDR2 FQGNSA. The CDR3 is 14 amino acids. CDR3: CASSITGTGLGYTF. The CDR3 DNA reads TGTGCCAGCAGCATAACCGGGACAGGGCTCGGCTACACCTTC.

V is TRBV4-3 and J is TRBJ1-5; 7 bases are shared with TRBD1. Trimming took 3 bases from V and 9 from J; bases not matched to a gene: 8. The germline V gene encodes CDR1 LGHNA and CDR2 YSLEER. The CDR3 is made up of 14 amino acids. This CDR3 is CASSQKRQGWPQHF. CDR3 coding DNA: TGCGCCAGCAGCCAGAAAAGACAGGGCTGGCCCCAGCATTTT.

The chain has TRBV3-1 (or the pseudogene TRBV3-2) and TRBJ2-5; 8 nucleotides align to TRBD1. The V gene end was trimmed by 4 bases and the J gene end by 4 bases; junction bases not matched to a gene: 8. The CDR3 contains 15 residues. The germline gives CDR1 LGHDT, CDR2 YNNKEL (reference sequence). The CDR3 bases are TGTGCCAGCAGCCTAAAGACAGGGGTAATAGAGACCCAGTACTTC. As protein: CASSLKTGVIETQYF.

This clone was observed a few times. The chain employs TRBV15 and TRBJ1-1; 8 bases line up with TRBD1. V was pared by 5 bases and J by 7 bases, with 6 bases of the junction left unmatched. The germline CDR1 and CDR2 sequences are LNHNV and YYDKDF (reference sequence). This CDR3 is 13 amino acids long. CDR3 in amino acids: CATSGETGVEAFF. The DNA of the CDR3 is TGTGCCACCAGCGGGGAGACAGGGGTTGAAGCTTTCTTT.

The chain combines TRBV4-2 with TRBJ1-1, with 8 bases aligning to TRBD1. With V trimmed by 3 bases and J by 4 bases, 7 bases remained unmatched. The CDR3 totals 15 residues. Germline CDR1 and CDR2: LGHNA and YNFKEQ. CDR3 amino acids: CASSHPDRAGTEAFF. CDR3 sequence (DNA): TGTGCCAGCAGCCACCCGGACAGGGCGGGCACTGAAGCTTTCTTT.

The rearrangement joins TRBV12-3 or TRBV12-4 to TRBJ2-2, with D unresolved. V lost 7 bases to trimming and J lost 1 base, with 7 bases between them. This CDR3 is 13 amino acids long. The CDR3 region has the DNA TGTGCCAGCACCCAGATGAACACCGGGGAGCTGTTTTTT. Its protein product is CASTQMNTGELFF.